The sequence of this T cell receptor (beta chain) was determined in a study of tumor and adjacent non-tumor tissue in lung cancer. Study-wide points: Compared with tumor, normal lung showed significantly lower TCR diversity. Tumor repertoires had a smaller top 100 clone share than normal lung.

This clonotype was seen repeatedly, ten times or more. As yet, its antigen is unknown. The template was RNA from unsorted bulk tissue. A modified ARM-PCR protocol with three rounds of nested PCR amplified TCRbeta. Each CDR3 protein gets one entry after TCRdb re-called the multiplex PCR reads with MiXCR. The table shows 120,000 or so distinct CDR3 sequences, with 66% occurring only once. This TCR was recovered from a man under 40 with non-small cell lung cancer. The sequencing input was lung tumor tissue.

CDR3 residues: CASITDRGQNIQYF. Written as DNA, the CDR3 is TGTGCCAGCATAACCGACAGGGGGCAAAACATTCAGTACTTC. The chain couples TRBV6-1 to TRBJ2-4, with 10 bases fitting TRBD1. Germline loops: CDR1 MNHNS, CDR2 SASEGT. The CDR3 is made up of 14 amino acids. Losses at the gene ends were 7 bases for V and 5 bases for J; bases not matched to a gene: 5.